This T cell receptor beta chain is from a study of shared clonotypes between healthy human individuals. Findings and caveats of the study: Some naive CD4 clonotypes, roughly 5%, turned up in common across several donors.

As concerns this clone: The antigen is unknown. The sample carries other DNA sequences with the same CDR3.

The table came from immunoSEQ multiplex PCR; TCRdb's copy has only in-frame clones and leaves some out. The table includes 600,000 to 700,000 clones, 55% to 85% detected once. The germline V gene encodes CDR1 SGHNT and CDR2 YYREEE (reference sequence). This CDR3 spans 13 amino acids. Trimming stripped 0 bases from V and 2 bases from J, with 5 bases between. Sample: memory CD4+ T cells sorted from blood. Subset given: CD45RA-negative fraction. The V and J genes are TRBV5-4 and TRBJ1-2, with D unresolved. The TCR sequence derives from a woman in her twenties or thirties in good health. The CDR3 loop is CASSLEGNYGYTF. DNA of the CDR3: TGTGCCAGCAGCTTGGAAGGCAACTATGGCTACACCTTC.